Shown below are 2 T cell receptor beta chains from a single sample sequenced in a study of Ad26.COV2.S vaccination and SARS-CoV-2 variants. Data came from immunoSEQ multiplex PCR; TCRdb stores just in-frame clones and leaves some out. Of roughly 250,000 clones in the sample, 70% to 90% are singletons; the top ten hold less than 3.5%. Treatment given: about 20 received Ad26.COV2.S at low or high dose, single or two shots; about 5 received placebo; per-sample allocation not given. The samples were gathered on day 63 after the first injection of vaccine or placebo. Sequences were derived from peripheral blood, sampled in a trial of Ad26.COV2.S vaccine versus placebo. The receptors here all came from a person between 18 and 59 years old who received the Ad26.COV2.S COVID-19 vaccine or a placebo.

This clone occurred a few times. CDR3 sequence (DNA): TGTGCCAGCAGCCCGGGCGAGAGCAATTCACCCCTCCACTTT. Amino acids: CASSPGESNSPLHF. This chain connects TRBV4-2 to TRBJ1-6; D gene unclear. This CDR3 has 14 amino acids. Looked up from germline, CDR1 is LGHNA and CDR2 is YNFKEQ. Trimming shortened V by 4 bases and J by 7 bases, and 11 bases separated the two germline ends.

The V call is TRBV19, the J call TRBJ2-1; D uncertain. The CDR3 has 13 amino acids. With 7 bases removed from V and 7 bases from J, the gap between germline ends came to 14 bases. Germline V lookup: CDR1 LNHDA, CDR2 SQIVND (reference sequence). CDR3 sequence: CASMGWARNEQFF. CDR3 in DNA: TGTGCCAGTATGGGTTGGGCTAGGAATGAGCAGTTCTTC.